This entry concerns a single T cell receptor beta chain. Its cognate antigen has yet to be identified. Per-base quality was not reported, and no clone a single base away is much larger than it. This record belongs to a study of blood T cell repertoires in COVID-19 (dated by TCRdb to 2019 to 2021). Background for the entire study: The collaborator samples originated in the United States, Italy and Spain and spanned the acute and convalescent phases of COVID-19. The prospective study material was composed of cDNA or gDNA derived from T cells, B-cell-depleted T cells, or PBMCs. HLA class I and class II types, where available, came from metadata supplied by the sample provider rather than from assay-based typing. The dataset comprised deeply sampled blood TCRbeta repertoires from subjects exposed to, actively infected with, or recovered from COVID-19. The repertoires were released in a freely available public database intended as a resource for research on the immune response to SARS-CoV-2. The samples were drawn from two sources: the first 160 participants of the ongoing ImmuneRACE study, and 1,000 to 1,500 subjects contributed by 6 global collaborators. Sample metadata almost always included a de-identified subject ID, COVID-19 status, age in years and sex.

Whole blood was collected in K2EDTA tubes by collaborating institutions according to the institutions' own protocols. For TCRbeta analysis, collaborator samples were shipped as frozen whole blood, as isolated PBMCs, or as DNA extracted from either sample type. Study-wide conclusions, independent of this receptor: How much clinical and demographic metadata was included differed by source and by participant, and the metadata was provided uncurated.

Taken from the germline V gene, the CDR1 and CDR2 loops are SGHTA and FQGNSA. Between the V and J ends, shortened by 5 bases and 6 bases respectively, the junction contains 17 bases. From the cysteine up to the phenylalanine, the CDR3 has a length of 16 residues. Kept here is only the CDR3 DNA, which spans 48 bases and is read in frame from base 1. TCRbeta CDR3 regions were amplified from genomic DNA by means of the immunoSEQ Assay, a bias-controlled multiplex PCR. On the authors' methods: Within the assay, amplification of reference gene primers was used to estimate how many nucleated cells each sample contained. To quantify the absolute abundance of each unique TCRbeta CDR3 rearrangement, sequence reads were collapsed and filtered. For each sample, productive Simpson clonality was calculated as the square root of Simpson's diversity index across productive rearrangements. The clones in this table, taken by TCRdb from immuneACCESS, are in-frame only. Not every clone is retained; where verified, under half of the shortfall comes from an unresolved V gene, and the cause of the rest is unknown. V, J and clone size are those of that table, while D and trimming were read from the DNA. The sample data list over 350,000 clones, and 75% to 90% of these were observed just once. The top ten constitute roughly 4% of the sample.

The rearrangement combines TRBV7-2 with TRBJ1-6, with TRBD1 perhaps the D gene, on 5 matching bases. Input material: peripheral blood. This TCR was recovered from a woman aged 25 to 45 with acute or convalescent COVID-19. The nucleotide sequence is given as TGTGCCAGCAGCAATCAGAACGTTCAGGGTAATTCACCCCTCCACTTT. This encodes CASSNQNVQGNSPLHF.